This T cell receptor beta chain was sequenced during a study of cytomegalovirus exposure and HLA in healthy donors. PCR employed 60 Vbeta and 13 Jbeta primers. Method: immunoSEQ multiplex PCR; TCRdb's copy keeps in-frame clones and lacks some. Recorded here are 180,000 or so clones; the top ten clones represent approximately 0.72%. Trimming took 3 bases from V and 1 from J, leaving 10 bases between them. Germline CDR1 and CDR2: MGHDK and SYGVNS. The CDR3 is made up of 15 amino acids. General observations from the study: The investigators catalogued 160 or so TCR beta chains as cytomegalovirus-associated.

Details on this clone: Its antigen remains unidentified.

Sequencing was done on a sample of PBMCs. This chain connects TRBV25-1 to TRBJ2-1; no reliable D call. The TCR was taken from a woman in her late teens or twenties in good health and CMV-seropositive. For the CDR3, the DNA is TGTGCCAGCAGTGACCGGAGCCGGTCCTACAATGAGCAGTTCTTC. It translates to CASSDRSRSYNEQFF.